This TCR beta chain appears in the sequencing data of a study of cytomegalovirus exposure and HLA in healthy donors. Findings of the study overall: Presence/absence analysis assumed near-uniform sequencing depth across donors.

This clone has only one observation. Its antigen is unidentified. The PCR employed 60 Vbeta primers together with 13 Jbeta primers. This table comes from immunoSEQ multiplex PCR, and its TCRdb copy is limited to in-frame clones, with some not included. The sample contains 120,000 or so clones, over 65% of which appear only once. Per germline, CDR1 SEHNR and CDR2 FQNEAQ (reference sequence). J lost 2 bases, V lost 1 base, and 16 bases had no gene match. The CDR3 runs to 19 residues. The rearrangement uses TRBV7-9 and TRBJ2-5, with 7 bases identical to TRBD1. Input material: PBMCs. This sequence was found in a man between 18 and 35 years old in good health and CMV-seronegative. CDR3 DNA sequence: TGTGCCAGCAGCTTAGTGCCCGGGACAGAGGCTAAAGAACAAGAGACCCAGTACTTC. Protein product: CASSLVPGTEAKEQETQYF.